The 2 T cell receptor beta chains given below trace back to one sample, sequenced in a study of CD8 T cells in ankylosing spondylitis. MiXCR was run by TCRdb on the 5' RACE reads, yielding one entry per CDR3 protein. The sample records more than 150,000 distinct CDR3 sequences, 15% to 20% being singletons. Sequencing was performed on blood, either unsorted or a sorted T cell fraction (not recorded which). The receptors derive from a male donor aged 10-30 years with ankylosing spondylitis or in good health (not recorded which).

This clonotype occurred many times. The gene calls are TRBV5-1 and TRBJ1-6; D is possibly TRBD1 (6 bases). CDR3 size: 17 residues. Trimming took 0 bases from V and 10 from J, leaving 20 bases between them. CDR1 and CDR2 (germline): SGHRS, YFSETQ. The CDR3, as DNA: TGCGCCAGCAGCTTGGCGGGTCCGGGCCAACAGGGATCACCCCTCCACTTT. Residues: CASSLAGPGQQGSPLHF.

This clonotype was seen only a few times. The chain recombines TRBV21-1 with TRBJ1-2. TRBV21-1 is assigned pseudogene status. The CDR3 sequence is 16 residues long. CDR3 coding DNA: TGTGCCAGCAGCCAGTACCCTCGGCCCAACCACTATGGCTACCCCTTC. This codes for CASSQYPRPNHYGYPF.